The 12 T cell receptor beta chains listed next were all sequenced from one sample in a study of immune evolution from preneoplasia to lung adenocarcinoma. Sequencing was performed with immunoSEQ multiplex PCR; in TCRdb, only in-frame clones are kept and a portion is missing. The top ten clones hold around 8.3% of a sample with several thousand clones, roughly 76% of them seen once. Sequencing was done on a sample of FFPE minimally invasive lung adenocarcinoma tissue. The receptors derive from a donor at least 70 years old with lung adenocarcinoma.

The chain recombines TRBV28 with TRBJ1-5, with D unclear. CDR1 is MDHEN and CDR2 is SYDVKM in the germline V gene. The CDR3 spans 16 residues. The germline V and J ends were trimmed by 6 bases and 7 bases, with 22 bases remaining between them. CDR3 in DNA: TGTGCCAGCAGGACCAGGACTCTAGGACTTGGACAGCCCCAGCATTTT. This codes for CASRTRTLGLGQPQHF.

This sequence joins TRBV14 and TRBJ2-7; D gene unclear. This CDR3 is built from 18 residues. Germline V CDR1 and CDR2: SGHDN, FVKESK. Trimming removed 5 bases from V and 1 base from J, with 24 bases in between. CDR3 loop: CASSSNQRVERSSYEQYF. CDR3 in DNA: TGTGCCAGCAGCTCAAATCAACGAGTCGAGCGATCTTCCTACGAGCAGTACTTC.

The chain has TRBV5-5 and TRBJ1-3, with D hard to call. Trimming removed 6 bases at V and 3 bases at J, with 4 bases between. The CDR3 is 11 amino acids. Germline V gene lookup returns CDR1 SGHKS and CDR2 YYEKEE (reference sequence). This CDR3 is CASKVGNTIYF. The CDR3 nucleotides read TGTGCCAGCAAGGTTGGAAACACCATATATTTT.

The chain employs TRBV6-1 and TRBJ1-1; no clear D. V was shortened by 6 bases and J by 0 bases, with 14 bases between the two germline ends. Germline values: CDR1 MNHNS, CDR2 SASEGT. The length of the CDR3 is 15 residues. The CDR3 loop is CASRAQAGMNTEAFF. As DNA, the CDR3 is TGTGCCAGCAGAGCCCAGGCGGGAATGAACACTGAAGCTTTCTTT.

The V call is TRBV5-1, the J call TRBJ1-2, with a possible D match to TRBD1 (5 bases). The CDR3 loop spans 13 amino acids. The V end was cut by 6 bases, the J end by 4 bases, with 13 bases between. CDR1 is SGHRS and CDR2 is YFSETQ in the germline V gene. In DNA, the CDR3 is TGCGCCAGCACCCCCGGGGGGTCCTATGGCTACACCTTC. Residues: CASTPGGSYGYTF.

The rearrangement uses TRBV10-1 and TRBJ1-1, with a weak D call TRBD1 (5 bases). CDR1 is WNHNN and CDR2 is SYGVQD in the germline V gene (reference sequence). Between the trimmed V and J ends, which lost 0 bases and 9 bases, there was a span of 14 bases. This CDR3 region has 14 residues. The CDR3 nucleotides are TGCGCCAGCAGTGAGTCAGGGGTTCCTCGGAAAGCTTTCTTT. Translating it yields CASSESGVPRKAFF.

A single count supports this clone. The chain employs TRBV2 and TRBJ1-4; D unclear. Germline CDR1 SNHLY, CDR2 FYNNEI. The V gene lost 7 bases and the J gene lost 4 bases, with 16 bases spanning the gap. The CDR3 loop spans 15 amino acids. The CDR3 DNA reads as TGTGCCAGCAAGCCTGCGGAGCTCTTTAATGAAAAACTGTTTTTT. Its protein is CASKPAELFNEKLFF.

This clone came up a few times. The rearrangement joins TRBV7-8 to TRBJ2-1; TRBD2 might be the D (5 bases). Deletions cut 5 bases from V and 5 bases from J, with 10 bases between. The CDR3 has 13 amino acids. Germline values: CDR1 SGHVS, CDR2 FQNEAQ. CDR3 DNA: TGTGCCAGCAGCGCGCTACTAGACAATGAGCAGTTCTTC. Its protein is CASSALLDNEQFF.

The gene calls are TRBV19 and TRBJ2-2; maybe TRBD1 (6 bases). CDR3 length: 15 amino acids. Trimming left V 5 bases short and J 7 bases short, with 17 bases between. Germline CDR1 LNHDA, CDR2 SQIVND (reference sequence). CDR3 DNA: TGTGCCAGTAGTCCCCGGGACATGATCATCGGGGAGCTGTTTTTT. This gives the protein CASSPRDMIIGELFF.

The CDR3 DNA is TGCGCCAGCACCACAAGACCAGGGATGAACACTGAAGCTTTCTTT. It translates to CASTTRPGMNTEAFF. This chain joins TRBV5-1 and TRBJ1-1; weak D call: TRBD1 (5 bases). Trimming shortened V by 6 bases and J by 0 bases, and 15 bases separated the two germline ends. Germline CDR1 and CDR2: SGHRS and YFSETQ. This CDR3 has 15 residues.

The V and J genes are TRBV29-1 and TRBJ2-7, with unresolved D. The germline CDR1 and CDR2 sequences are SQVTM and ANQGSEA. V shed 4 bases and J shed 9 bases, with 7 bases lying between them. CDR3 length: 9 residues. Here the CDR3 reads CSVVGSQYF. CDR3 nucleotides: TGCAGCGTTGTGGGGTCGCAGTACTTC.

This clone has more than one count but fewer than ten. The chain combines TRBV4-1 with TRBJ2-1; D possibly corresponds to TRBD1 (6 bases). This CDR3 has 15 residues. V dropped 5 bases and J dropped 0 bases, with 11 bases sitting between them. CDR1 is MGHRA, CDR2 YSYEKL, per germline. The CDR3 DNA reads as TGCGCCAGCAGCTCTACAGGGAGCTCCTACAATGAGCAGTTCTTC. This codes for CASSSTGSSYNEQFF.